These T cell receptor beta chains were read from a single sample in a study of blood T cell repertoires in COVID-19. Using immunoSEQ multiplex PCR, the repertoire was profiled, and TCRdb retains in-frame clones only, with some absent. The profile covers 200,000 to 250,000 clones, with around 87% appearing a single time and more than 2.5% taken by the ten largest. Sequencing input: peripheral blood. Source of these receptors: a woman aged 25 to 39 who had recovered from COVID-19. The CDR3 runs from the conserved cysteine through the conserved F or W. D genes are given only for firm matches. Clone size is given for some rows only: seen once, a few or many times, or a class if the clone is expanded.

J gene,clone size,V gene,D gene,CDR3 DNA,CDR3 protein
TRBJ2-7,-,TRBV11-2,-,TGTGCCAGCAGCCAGATACAGGGAGGGCATGGCGAGCAGTACTTC,CASSQIQGGHGEQYF
TRBJ1-3,-,TRBV9,-,TGTGCCAGCAGCGTAGAGATAGGGGGATCTGGAAACACCATATATTTT,CASSVEIGGSGNTIYF
TRBJ2-7,-,TRBV5-4,-,TGTGCCAGCAGTCGACAGGAGTTCTACGAGCAGTACTTC,CASSRQEFYEQYF
TRBJ2-5,-,TRBV5-4,TRBD2,TGTGCCATTTCGGGGGGGCCGGAAGAGACCCAGTACTTC,CAISGGPEETQYF
TRBJ1-1,-,TRBV19,-,TGTGCCAGTCGTTTCGACAGGTGGAACACTGAAGCTTTCTTT,CASRFDRWNTEAFF
TRBJ1-1,-,TRBV10-3,-,TGTGCCATCAGTGACAGTTTGAACACTGAAGCTTTCTTT,CAISDSLNTEAFF
TRBJ2-1,-,TRBV3-1/TRBV3-2,-,TGTGCCAGCAGCCAACATCTATCGCAGGGTTCAGGCAATGAGCAGTTCTTC,CASSQHLSQGSGNEQFF
TRBJ1-3,-,TRBV9,TRBD1,TGTGCCAGCAGCGCCTCCCGACAGGGAACGATCTCTGGAAACACCATATATTTT,CASSASRQGTISGNTIYF
TRBJ2-1,-,TRBV12-3/TRBV12-4,-,TGTGCCAGCAGCAAAATGCCCGGGAATGAGCAGTTCTTC,CASSKMPGNEQFF
TRBJ2-5,-,TRBV29-1,TRBD2,TGCAGCGTTGAAGTCGGGGGGGAGACCCAGTACTTC,CSVEVGGETQYF
TRBJ2-7,-,TRBV9,-,TGTGCCAGCAGCGAGGGGGTTGCCTCCTCCTACGAGCAGTACTTC,CASSEGVASSYEQYF
TRBJ1-5,once,TRBV29-1,TRBD1,TGCAGCGTTGCCGCAGGGGGTGGCCAGCCCCAGCATTTT,CSVAAGGGQPQHF
TRBJ2-2,-,TRBV3-1/TRBV3-2,-,TGTGCCAGCAGCCAAGGCGTCCCAGGCCCCGGGGAGCTGTTTTTT,CASSQGVPGPGELFF
TRBJ1-6,-,TRBV2,TRBD1,TGTGCCAGCAGTGCGACAGGGGACAATTCACCCCTCCACTTT,CASSATGDNSPLHF
TRBJ1-2,-,TRBV20-1,TRBD1,TGCAGTGCTAGCCAGGGGGACGGCTACACCTTC,CSASQGDGYTF
TRBJ1-4,once,TRBV5-1,TRBD1,TGCGCCAGCAGCCCGGGACAGACGGATGAAAAACTGTTTTTT,CASSPGQTDEKLFF
TRBJ2-7,-,TRBV2,TRBD1,TGTGCCAGCAGTAAGAACAGGGGAGAGCAGTACTTC,CASSKNRGEQYF
TRBJ1-5,-,TRBV19,-,TGTGCCAGTAGGGGCCTTAATAATCAGCCCCAGCATTTT,CASRGLNNQPQHF
TRBJ2-7,-,TRBV12-3/TRBV12-4,-,TGTGCCAGCAGCATACAGGGCTACGAGCAGTACTTC,CASSIQGYEQYF
TRBJ2-7,few,TRBV2,-,TGTGCAACCGATAGCGGAACCTACGAGCAGTACTTC,CATDSGTYEQYF
TRBJ2-3,-,TRBV7-2,TRBD2,TGTGCCAGCAGCTTAGGACAACTAGCGGGAGGTCACACAGATACGCAGTATTTT,CASSLGQLAGGHTDTQYF
TRBJ1-5,-,TRBV10-3,TRBD1,TGTGCCATCAGTGAGTTGGGGACAGAGAATCAGCCCCAGCATTTT,CAISELGTENQPQHF
TRBJ2-2,once,TRBV7-9,-,TGTGCCAGCAGCCTATCCTCCCTAGCGAACACCGGGGAGCTGTTTTTT,CASSLSSLANTGELFF
TRBJ2-1,-,TRBV24-1,TRBD1,TGTGCCACCAGTGATGGACAGGGCGCCAATGAGCAGTTCTTC,CATSDGQGANEQFF
TRBJ2-1,-,TRBV6-1,TRBD1,TGTGCCAGCAGTGATCCGGGACAGGGGACCTACAATGAGCAGTTCTTC,CASSDPGQGTYNEQFF
TRBJ2-5,-,TRBV11-2,TRBD2,TGTGCCAGCAGATATAGCGGGGAAACGGGGACCCAGTACTTC,CASRYSGETGTQYF
TRBJ1-5,-,TRBV12-3/TRBV12-4,-,TGTGCCAGCAGTTTTCCCCCCGAGCCCCAGCATTTT,CASSFPPEPQHF
TRBJ1-1,-,TRBV27,-,TGTGCCAGCAGTTTGCGGGACAACACTGAAGCTTTCTTT,CASSLRDNTEAFF
TRBJ1-1,once,TRBV18,TRBD1,TGTGCCAGCTCTGCGACAGGGGGCACTGAAGCTTTCTTT,CASSATGGTEAFF
TRBJ1-1,few,TRBV9,TRBD1,TGTGCCAGCAGCGGACCACAGGGGACGAGCACTGAAGCTTTCTTT,CASSGPQGTSTEAFF
TRBJ2-2,-,TRBV5-1,TRBD2,TGCGCCAGCAGACAGACTAGCGGGGGGTCCACCGGGGAGCTGTTTTTT,CASRQTSGGSTGELFF
TRBJ1-2,-,TRBV7-2,TRBD1,TGTGCCAGCAGCTTAGTAGGGACAGGTTCCTACACCTTC,CASSLVGTGSYTF
TRBJ1-5,-,TRBV30,-,TGTGCCTGGAGTCTGGGAGGGGGCAATCAGCCCCAGCATTTT,CAWSLGGGNQPQHF
TRBJ2-7,-,TRBV2,-,TGTGCCAGCAGCCAGGGGAAGAACGAGCAGTACTTC,CASSQGKNEQYF
TRBJ1-1,few,TRBV19,-,TGTGCCAGTAATGTTTGGCTGAACACTGAAGCTTTCTTT,CASNVWLNTEAFF
TRBJ1-1,-,TRBV3-1/TRBV3-2,TRBD1,TGTGCCAGCAGCCAGAGTGGACAGGGCGGGAACACTGAAGCTTTCTTT,CASSQSGQGGNTEAFF
TRBJ2-7,-,TRBV19,TRBD2,TGTGCCAGCCAGACCACCGGGACTAGAAACGGGTACGAGCAGTACTTC,CASQTTGTRNGYEQYF
TRBJ2-5,-,TRBV15,TRBD1,TGTGCCACCAGCAGAGATCGGGCAGGGGGCACTGAGACCCAGTACTTC,CATSRDRAGGTETQYF
TRBJ2-5,-,TRBV29-1,-,TGCAGCGTTGAGGGAGAGGTGGGTCTGACCCAGTACTTC,CSVEGEVGLTQYF
TRBJ1-1,-,TRBV2,TRBD1,TGTGCCAGCAGTGAAGCAGGACAGGGCTACACTGAAGCTTTCTTT,CASSEAGQGYTEAFF
TRBJ2-7,-,TRBV4-1,-,TGCGCCAGCAGCCCGCTAGGACTGTCCGCCTACGAGCAGTACTTC,CASSPLGLSAYEQYF
TRBJ2-3,-,TRBV30,-,TGTGCCTTAACAGGGGGGGCGGGAGATACGCAGTATTTT,CALTGGAGDTQYF
TRBJ2-7,-,TRBV18,-,TGTGCCAGCTCACCTAGGGCAGGGGGGTCCTACGAGCAGTACTTC,CASSPRAGGSYEQYF
TRBJ2-1,once,TRBV5-1,TRBD2,TGCGCCAGCAGCCCCGGGACCGCTTGGTTGGGGGGGGAGCAGTTCTTC,CASSPGTAWLGGEQFF
TRBJ2-3,-,TRBV7-6,-,TGTGCCAGCAGCACCTCGACAGGGACTAGCACAGATACGCAGTATTTT,CASSTSTGTSTDTQYF
TRBJ1-1,-,TRBV29-1,-,TGCAGCGTTGAAGTAGGGGCGAACACTGAAGCTTTCTTT,CSVEVGANTEAFF
TRBJ2-7,-,TRBV7-9,-,TGTGCCAGCAGCTCAGGACAGTCAGCCTACGAGCAGTACTTC,CASSSGQSAYEQYF
TRBJ1-2,-,TRBV7-9,TRBD1,TGTGCCAGCAGCCTGGGACAGGCCGGTTCTGGCTACACCTTC,CASSLGQAGSGYTF
TRBJ1-2,-,TRBV6-5,-,TGTGCCAGCAGTCCTCGACAGAGACCCAACTATGGCTACACCTTC,CASSPRQRPNYGYTF
TRBJ2-7,-,TRBV11-2,-,TGTGCCAGCAGCCGCTCATCCGCAGGCTCCTACGAGCAGTACTTC,CASSRSSAGSYEQYF
TRBJ1-1,-,TRBV19,TRBD1,TGTGCCAGTAGTATAGGAGGACAGGGTGGGACTGAAGCTTTCTTT,CASSIGGQGGTEAFF
TRBJ2-3,-,TRBV24-1,TRBD2,TGTGCCACCAGTCAGAGCGGGGGCACAGATACGCAGTATTTT,CATSQSGGTDTQYF
TRBJ2-3,few,TRBV5-1,TRBD2,TGCGCCAGCAGCTTGCCCCTCGCGGGGGGTAGCACAGATACGCAGTATTTT,CASSLPLAGGSTDTQYF